This TCR beta chain was identified during a study of blood T cell repertoires in COVID-19 (dated by TCRdb to about 2020). At the level of the whole study: Samples covering the acute and convalescent phases of COVID-19 were provided by collaborators in the United States, Italy and Spain. Subjects who had been exposed to COVID-19, were actively infected with it, or had recovered from it provided the deeply sampled blood TCRbeta repertoires that made up the dataset. The prospective study material was composed of cDNA or gDNA derived from T cells, B-cell-depleted T cells, or PBMCs. Where HLA class I and class II types were available, the types were taken from metadata supplied by the sample provider, not from assay-based typing. The repertoires were made available in a free public database intended to serve as a resource for research on the immune response to SARS-CoV-2. The samples were drawn from the first 160 participants of the ongoing ImmuneRACE study and from over a thousand subjects provided by 6 global collaborators. A de-identified subject ID, COVID-19 status, age in years and sex were almost always included in the sample metadata.

Participants in the prospective study were aged about 18 to 100 years, lived in 20 to 25 United States geographic areas, and enrolled through a virtual design. To assign participants to cohorts, the prospective study relied on clinical history that participants themselves reported in a screening survey and a study questionnaire. For ImmuneRACE Cohort 3, a participant was defined as recovered based on two consecutive negative NP/OP PCR tests, clearance by a healthcare professional, or resolution of symptoms. In the prospective study, mobile phlebotomists collected whole blood, serum and a nasopharyngeal or oropharyngeal swab from each participant. Additional blood draws and questionnaires over an approximately two-month period could optionally be provided by prospective study participants. Blood samples from the prospective study were shipped frozen or at room temperature prior to DNA extraction.

Findings and caveats that apply to the study as a whole: The amount of clinical and demographic metadata varied by source and participant and was provided uncurated.

Comment on this clone: Its recognized antigen is unknown. One base away there is no much larger clone; base qualities are not given.

TCRbeta CDR3 regions were amplified from genomic DNA using the immunoSEQ Assay, a bias-controlled multiplex PCR. The study's processing was this. The number of nucleated cells in each sample was estimated from the amplification of reference gene primers within the assay. To quantify the absolute abundance of each unique TCRbeta CDR3 rearrangement, sequence reads were collapsed and filtered. For each sample, productive Simpson clonality was calculated by taking the square root of Simpson's diversity index across productive rearrangements. The clones in this table, taken by TCRdb from immuneACCESS, are in-frame only. Not every clone is retained; where verified, under half of the shortfall comes from an unresolved V gene, and the cause of the rest is unknown. V, J and clone size reflect that table, while D and trimming were determined from the DNA. The sample contains over 110,000 clones, about nine tenths of them found a single time. The ten largest clones add up to around 10% of the sample.

CDR1 LGHNA and CDR2 YNFKEQ were looked up in the germline V gene. Compared with germline, V lacks 3 bases and J lacks 5 bases; bases without a gene match: 13. Reading from cysteine to phenylalanine, the CDR3 counts 17 amino acids. The read is trimmed to its CDR3 DNA, 51 bases read in frame from base 1. This TCR derives from a man between 60 and 70 years old who had recovered from COVID-19. The specimen was PBMCs or T cells enriched from blood (not recorded which). Recombination joined TRBV4-2 with TRBJ2-5; 9 bases in the middle match TRBD2. The CDR3 sequence is CASSQPAGGRAGETQYF. The DNA sequence is given as TGTGCCAGCAGCCAGCCCGCTGGCGGGAGGGCCGGGGAGACCCAGTACTTC.